This is a list of T cell receptor beta chains from one sample in a study of cytomegalovirus exposure and HLA in healthy donors. Only in-frame clones appear in the TCRdb table, and some are missing; sequencing was by immunoSEQ multiplex PCR. The sample data list under 120,000 clones. The sequencing sample was made of PBMCs. The receptor set was obtained from a man aged 50-60 years in good health and CMV-seronegative. Each CDR3 is given with its conserved first and last residue. A D gene is named only where the DNA matches it firmly.

v_gene	j_gene	d_gene	len	CDR3aa	CDR3nt
TRBV30	TRBJ2-5	TRBD2	15	CAWEGGLGNQETQYF	TGTGCCTGGGAGGGCGGACTAGGAAACCAAGAGACCCAGTACTTC
TRBV11-2	TRBJ2-7	TRBD2	16	CASSLFSGGRTYEQYF	TGTGCCAGCAGCTTATTTAGCGGGGGCCGCACCTACGAGCAGTACTTC
TRBV19	TRBJ2-3	TRBD2	17	CASSMRETSGGTDTQYF	TGTGCCAGTAGTATGAGGGAAACTAGCGGGGGCACAGATACGCAGTATTTT
TRBV10-3	TRBJ1-1	NA	14	CAISETAPGIEAFF	TGTGCCATCAGTGAGACGGCCCCGGGTATTGAAGCTTTCTTT
TRBV5-6	TRBJ1-6	TRBD1	15	CASSPPDRVNSPLHF	TGTGCCAGCAGCCCTCCGGACAGGGTTAATTCACCCCTCCACTTT
TRBV4-3	TRBJ1-5	NA	15	CASSPSQFRWEAQHF	TGCGCCAGCAGCCCCTCCCAGTTCAGATGGGAGGCCCAGCATTTT
TRBV15	TRBJ2-2	NA	17	CATSRVGGPVRDGELFF	TGTGCCACCAGCAGAGTCGGGGGGCCCGTTCGTGACGGGGAGCTGTTTTTT
TRBV9	TRBJ2-1	TRBD2	17	CASSTRSGLALINEQFF	TGTGCCAGCAGCACCCGATCGGGACTAGCGTTAATAAATGAGCAGTTCTTC
TRBV4-1	TRBJ2-1	TRBD2	15	CASSHLAGGLDEQFF	TGCGCCAGCAGCCACCTAGCGGGAGGGCTCGATGAGCAGTTCTTC
TRBV29-1	TRBJ1-1	TRBD1	13	CSVDLGGNTEAFF	TGCAGCGTTGATTTAGGGGGCAACACTGAAGCTTTCTTT
TRBV9	TRBJ2-5	NA	13	CASSPGQKETQYF	TGTGCCAGCAGCCCCGGACAGAAAGAGACCCAGTACTTC
TRBV7-6	TRBJ2-2	NA	17	CASSLRSGTQNTGELFF	TGTGCCAGCAGCTTAAGGTCCGGGACACAGAACACCGGGGAGCTGTTTTTT
TRBV2	TRBJ1-2	TRBD1	13	CASHRDSNYGYTF	TGTGCCAGCCACCGGGACAGCAACTATGGCTACACCTTC
TRBV5-1	TRBJ2-1	TRBD2	15	CASSFSGIAYNEQFF	TGCGCCAGCAGCTTTAGCGGGATAGCCTACAATGAGCAGTTCTTC
TRBV27	TRBJ2-2	NA	16	CASSFLDRANTGELFF	TGTGCCAGCAGTTTTTTGGACAGAGCGAACACCGGGGAGCTGTTTTTT
TRBV9	TRBJ2-1	TRBD2	15	CASSVGTSGYNEQFF	TGTGCCAGCAGCGTCGGGACTAGCGGTTACAATGAGCAGTTCTTC
TRBV25-1	TRBJ2-1	TRBD1	15	CASSDRQGVYNEQFF	TGTGCCAGCAGTGACAGACAGGGGGTCTACAATGAGCAGTTCTTC
TRBV19	TRBJ1-3	NA	14	CASSLQNSGNTIYF	TGTGCCAGTAGTTTGCAGAACTCTGGAAACACCATATATTTT
TRBV29-1	TRBJ2-7	NA	13	CSVKGRELYEQYF	TGCAGCGTTAAGGGGCGGGAACTCTACGAGCAGTACTTC